This is a list of T cell receptor beta chains from one sample in a study of T cells after posttransplantation cyclophosphamide. Repertoires were generated with immunoSEQ multiplex PCR, while TCRdb's copy carries only in-frame clones and drops some. The sample includes approximately 16,000 clones, around 73% seen only once; the top ten take under 35%. Sample: CD8+ T cells sorted from PBMCs, taken just over 1,900 days after a stem cell transplant with posttransplant cyclophosphamide. These receptors were collected from a female patient aged 40-50 years who received an allogeneic stem cell transplant from a related donor, was CMV-positive, and had no GVHD. Some of these T cells may belong to the graft donor. Both conserved end residues are part of each CDR3.

V,J,CDR3
TRBV5-1,TRBJ1-1,CASTRGGEGTEAFF
TRBV7-8,TRBJ2-1,CASSNRGGSYNEQFF
TRBV5-1,TRBJ2-3,CASSPILARAATDTQYF
TRBV6-1,TRBJ1-1,CASSNRDRGVTEAFF
TRBV11-3,TRBJ2-3,CASSYTLAGGLDTQYF
TRBV4-1,TRBJ1-2,CASSLGDDRGQGYTF
TRBV10-3,TRBJ2-7,CAISEAGEEQYF
TRBV4-1,TRBJ2-7,CASSQGRDRGYEQYF
TRBV7-9,TRBJ1-1,CASSPPDPQGITEAFF
TRBV12-5,TRBJ1-1,CASRGAGNTEAFF
TRBV11-2,TRBJ2-3,CASSLEGGPSDTQYF
TRBV7-8,TRBJ1-4,CASSLSGLGGPDEKLFF
TRBV6-5,TRBJ1-1,CASSYSRPPVEAFF
TRBV19,TRBJ2-3,CASSISGISTDTQYF
TRBV7-9,TRBJ1-3,CASSTGHLSSGNTIYF
TRBV5-6,TRBJ1-2,CASSLVRDIYGYTF
TRBV13,TRBJ2-3,CASSDLSDRVNYF
TRBV7-2,TRBJ2-3,CASSLETGMSTDTQYF
TRBV27,TRBJ2-3,CASHSGTGVTDTQYF
TRBV4-2,TRBJ1-1,CASSQLTEMNTEAFF
TRBV5-1,TRBJ2-2,CASNLYVPTGTANTGELFF
TRBV29-1,TRBJ1-5,CSVGTGAQPQHF
TRBV5-6,TRBJ2-5,CASSLEGNQETQYF
TRBV6-1,TRBJ1-4,CASSSGGRTEKLFF
TRBV7-3,TRBJ2-5,CASSLAGGRETQYF
TRBV4-2,TRBJ1-5,CASSPEVGGFNQPQHF
TRBV18,TRBJ2-6,CASSPQGVSGANVLTF
TRBV6-6,TRBJ2-1,CASSQLASYNEQFF
TRBV9,TRBJ1-3,CASSVDGGSGNTIYF
TRBV5-1,TRBJ2-1,CASSLWTGHRGDEQFF
TRBV6-5,TRBJ2-5,CASSYLGGGETQYF
TRBV13,TRBJ2-7,CASSHGTPGYEQYF
TRBV4-1,TRBJ2-4,CASSQDSSVAGRNF